These T cell receptor beta chains were read from a single sample in a study of T-cell reconstitution after alpha-beta-depleted transplantation in children. TCRdb fed the PCR reads into MiXCR, producing one record per CDR3 protein. The data contain almost 500,000 distinct CDR3 sequences, around 12% of them singletons. The input for sequencing was PBMCs from the stem cell graft donor, taken from the stem cell graft. Receptors were obtained from a human donor who donated a stem cell graft to a child with combined immunodeficiency. Both conserved end residues are trimmed from each CDR3. Clone size, where shown, is once, few, many, or a class for clones that have expanded.

>TRBV6-2/TRBV6-3|TRBJ2-2|many
ASSLLQSTGELF
>TRBV29-1|TRBJ2-2|-
SVDQGPGELF
>TRBV12-3/TRBV12-4|TRBJ2-1|few
ASSAPSEVGHEQF
>TRBV19|TRBJ2-1|once
ASSIDDGLAAAYNEQF
>TRBV5-6|TRBJ2-1|many
ATEGGPYNEQF
>TRBV12-3/TRBV12-4|TRBJ2-1|many
ASIATGPLNEQF
>TRBV14|TRBJ2-1|-
ASSQRGPYNEQF
>TRBV6-1|TRBJ2-5|-
ASRGPTGGETQY
>TRBV2|TRBJ2-4|few
ASSESQGWDIQY
>TRBV4-3|TRBJ1-6|-
ASSPLTGGGSPLH
>TRBV5-4|TRBJ2-7|few
ASSGQGALPYEQY
>TRBV11-2|TRBJ2-3|few
ASSPGLAGATSTDTQY
>TRBV4-1|TRBJ2-3|-
ASSQVAESTDTQY
>TRBV4-3|TRBJ2-3|-
ASSQGPRLEADTQY
>TRBV9|TRBJ2-3|-
ASSPNLAGSYTDTQY
>TRBV5-1|TRBJ2-1|many
ASSFYNEQF
>TRBV5-1|TRBJ2-3|many
ASSFTSGRASSDTQY
>TRBV6-5|TRBJ2-5|many
ASSYRTAGQETQY
>TRBV15|TRBJ2-1|many
ATQHTYNEQF
>TRBV29-1|TRBJ2-2|few
SVEHRDNTGELF
>TRBV4-3|TRBJ2-7|few
ASSPSGRGREQY
>TRBV6-2/TRBV6-3|TRBJ2-3|-
ASSYPTSAIDTQY
>TRBV5-1|TRBJ2-3|few
ASSLDRPVSDTQY
>TRBV19|TRBJ2-2|-
ASSPVGGAGELF
>TRBV9|TRBJ2-1|-
ASSVVSGGANEQF
>TRBV2|TRBJ1-5|few
ASRERSYRNPSNQPQH
>TRBV20-1|TRBJ2-5|-
SARGLAGVETQY
>TRBV5-5|TRBJ1-2|-
ASSLVDGRDYGYT
>TRBV20-1|TRBJ2-1|few
SARELVSSYNEQF
>TRBV7-2|TRBJ2-1|-
ANGTSGGQDNEQF
>TRBV10-3|TRBJ1-2|-
AISSGPIQTNYGYT
>TRBV7-9|TRBJ1-5|-
ASSLASVSNQPQH
>TRBV6-5|TRBJ2-7|many
ASSYGVQYEQY
>TRBV4-3|TRBJ2-3|-
ASSTSSGGPPY
>TRBV7-2|TRBJ1-1|few
ASSPGPSGIAEAF
>TRBV7-6|TRBJ2-5|-
ASSATQGVVKTQY
>TRBV10-3|TRBJ2-7|many
AISESERYEQY
>TRBV9|TRBJ2-3|few
ASSVAGSGGSSDTQY
>TRBV7-9|TRBJ2-2|few
ASSALGEGELF
>TRBV24-1|TRBJ2-3|few
ATSESGRGTDTQY
>TRBV7-6|TRBJ2-7|few
ASSFTGNTYEQY
>TRBV9|TRBJ1-5|-
ASSAGGGGQPQH
>TRBV27|TRBJ2-1|-
ASSLSVPGSGKSEQF
>TRBV11-2|TRBJ2-5|-
ASSLNLAGGTFQETQY
>TRBV10-1|TRBJ2-7|-
ASIRVRYSYEQY
>TRBV20-1|TRBJ2-3|-
CARDRRLAGGPSTDTQY
>TRBV27|TRBJ2-7|-
ASSLIGPEASGPYAEQY